This note documents a single T cell receptor (beta chain) sequence. Its binding antigen is unknown. Base qualities were left out, and no much larger clone turns up one base away. CDR1 SNHLY and CDR2 FYNNEI are derived from the germline V gene. The cysteine opens and the phenylalanine closes a CDR3 of 14 amino acids. CDR3 DNA only is kept here, 42 bases in frame from base 1. Unmatched junction bases come to 8, with V trimmed by 8 bases and J by 3 bases. This specimen comes from a study of blood T cell repertoires in COVID-19 (dated by TCRdb to the early 2020s). A note on the overall study: Collaborator samples came from the United States, Italy and Spain and covered acute and convalescent phases of COVID-19. The sample metadata nearly always contained a de-identified subject ID, COVID-19 status, age in years and sex. Samples came from the ongoing ImmuneRACE study (first 160 participants) plus 1,254 subjects from 6 global collaborators. HLA class I and class II types, where available, came from metadata supplied by the sample provider rather than from assay-based typing. The repertoires were released in a freely available public database intended as a resource for research on the immune response to SARS-CoV-2. The dataset comprised deeply sampled blood TCRbeta repertoires from subjects exposed to, actively infected with, or recovered from COVID-19. The material from the prospective study consisted of cDNA or gDNA derived from T cells, B-cell-depleted T cells, or PBMCs.

TCRbeta CDR3 regions were amplified from genomic DNA using the immunoSEQ Assay, a bias-controlled multiplex PCR. In the paper's pipeline: Nucleated cell counts per sample were estimated from amplification of reference gene primers within the assay. Sequence reads were collapsed and filtered to measure the absolute abundance of every unique TCRbeta CDR3 rearrangement. For each sample, productive Simpson clonality was calculated as the square root of Simpson's diversity index over productive rearrangements. As stored in TCRdb, this immuneACCESS dataset retains in-frame rearrangements with V and J assigned. A fraction of the clones does not appear; measured against another copy, unresolved V genes explain less than half of the discrepancy, and the remainder lacks a known reason. V and J calls and clone size are those listed in that table; D and trimming were worked out from the DNA. For this sample there are about 80,000 clones; 60% to 80% appear just once. The top ten constitute about 17% of the sample.

The investigation overall reported the following: The quantity of clinical and demographic metadata differed by source and by participant and was supplied without curation.

Collaborating institutions collected whole blood in K2EDTA tubes following their own protocols. For TCRbeta analysis, collaborators shipped samples as frozen whole blood, isolated PBMCs, or DNA extracted from either of those sample types. The chain is encoded by TRBV2 joined to TRBJ2-7, and 9 junctional nucleotides match TRBD1. The source material was peripheral blood. The sequence derives from a man between 65 and 85 years old with active or convalescent COVID-19. The nucleotides are TGTGCCAGCGGCCCCGGGACAGGGTTCTACGAGCAGTACTTC. Translated, this is CASGPGTGFYEQYF.